Below, 3 T cell receptor beta chains from the same sample are listed, as sequenced in a study of T cells in localized non-small cell lung cancer. Data came from immunoSEQ multiplex PCR; TCRdb stores just in-frame clones and leaves some out. The sample records approximately 88,000 clones, roughly 93% being singletons. Sequencing used PBMCs, obtained before any cancer treatment. These receptors all stem from a woman aged 40 to 75 with stage II squamous cell lung carcinoma.

For the CDR3, the DNA is TGTGCCAGCAAACCTAGACCGGCGGGACAGACCATCCAGTTCTTC. Translated: CASKPRPAGQTIQFF. The V gene is TRBV2, the J gene TRBJ2-1, with D possibly TRBD1 on 7 matching bases. The CDR3 is 15 amino acids. Per the germline V gene, CDR1 is SNHLY and CDR2 is FYNNEI. The V end was cut by 7 bases, the J end by 13 bases, with 26 bases between.

J is TRBJ1-3 and V is TRBV25-1, with D hard to call. In germline, CDR1 is MGHDK, CDR2 SYGVNS. V dropped 6 bases and J dropped 4 bases, with 13 bases sitting between them. This CDR3 contains 14 residues. The CDR3 is CASSLRGSGNTIYF. In nucleotides, the CDR3 is TGTGCCAGCAGCCTCCGGGGTTCGGGAAACACCATATATTTT. Full variable domain (outside the CDR3, taken from reference TRBV25-1 and TRBJ1-3): EADIYQTPRYLVIGTGKKITLECSQTMGHDKMYWYQQDPGMELHLIHYSYGVNSTEKGDLSSESTVSRIRTEHFPLTLESARPSHTSQYLCASSLRGSGNTIYFGEGSWLTVV.

This clone has a single count. The gene calls are TRBV5-5 and TRBJ2-1; D may be TRBD2 (5 bases). Germline-derived CDR1 and CDR2 are SGHKS and YYEKEE (reference sequence). With 4 bases removed from V and 15 bases from J, the gap between germline ends came to 17 bases. The CDR3 length is 12 residues. The CDR3 DNA reads TGTGCCAGCAGCACCCGGACTGGCGTGATGTTCTTC. Its translation is CASSTRTGVMFF.